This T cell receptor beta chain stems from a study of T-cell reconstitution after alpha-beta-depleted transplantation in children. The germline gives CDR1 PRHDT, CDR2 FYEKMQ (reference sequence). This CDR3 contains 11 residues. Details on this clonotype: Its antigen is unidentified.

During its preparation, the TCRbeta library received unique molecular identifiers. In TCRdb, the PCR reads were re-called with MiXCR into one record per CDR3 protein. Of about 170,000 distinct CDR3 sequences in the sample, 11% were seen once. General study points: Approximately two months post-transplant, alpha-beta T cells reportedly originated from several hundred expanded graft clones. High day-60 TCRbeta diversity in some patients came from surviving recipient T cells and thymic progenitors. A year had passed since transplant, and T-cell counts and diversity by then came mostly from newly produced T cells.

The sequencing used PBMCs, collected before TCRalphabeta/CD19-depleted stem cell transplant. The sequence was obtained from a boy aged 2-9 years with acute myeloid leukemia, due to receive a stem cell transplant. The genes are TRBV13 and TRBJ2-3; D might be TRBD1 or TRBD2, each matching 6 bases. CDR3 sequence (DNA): TGTTTTGGGGGGCCGGCAGATACGCAGTATTTT. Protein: CFGGPADTQYF.